Below, 27 T cell receptor beta chains from the same sample are listed, as sequenced in a study of CD8+CD57+ T cells in acquired aplastic anemia. Previously, flow cytometry had revealed CD8+CD57+ cell expansion in the patients chosen for sequencing. It was genomic DNA that served as the template for profiling TCR beta VDJ and CDR3. TCRdb reprocessed the reads via MiXCR and lists one record per CDR3 protein. This sample carries 200,000 or so distinct CDR3 sequences, approximately 48% of them seen once, and the ten largest clones take about 9.5%. The specimen was sorted CD4+, CD8+, or CD8+CD57+ T cells (not recorded which) from PBMCs. Receptors were obtained from a human donor with aplastic anemia.

The genes are TRBV10-3 and TRBJ2-5; maybe TRBD1 (6 bases). The CDR3 sequence is 16 residues long. Germline CDR1 reads ENHRY; CDR2 reads SYGVKD. Trimming left V 6 bases short and J 5 bases short, with 22 bases between. The CDR3 here is CAISASSTDSWETQYF. The CDR3 DNA is TGTGCCATCAGCGCCAGCAGCACGGACAGTTGGGAGACCCAGTACTTC.

This clonotype was observed a few times. A much larger clone differs by one base, so this may be a read error. The chain employs TRBV7-2 and TRBJ2-5, with 7 bases matching TRBD2. This CDR3 spans 14 amino acids. The germline gives CDR1 SGHTA, CDR2 FQGNSA. This CDR3 reads CASSPERDQETQCF. For the CDR3, the DNA is TGTGCCAGCAGCCCCGAGCGGGACCAAGAGACCCAGTGCTTC.

The count of this clonotype is one. This clone may be a read error of a much larger clone one base away. Given the absence of the conserved phenylalanine or tryptophan at the CDR3 end, a read error is likely. This rearrangement joins TRBV4-1 to TRBJ1-2, with D unresolved. Trimming took 0 bases from V and 8 from J, leaving 19 bases between them. Germline assignment: CDR1 MGHRA and CDR2 YSYEKL. The CDR3 totals 16 residues. The CDR3 loop is CASSQDSALPPSGYTS. The CDR3 DNA follows: TGCGCCAGCAGCCAAGATAGTGCTCTTCCCCCGTCGGGCTACACCTCC.

Turning to this clonotype: A much more abundant neighbour one base away suggests this may be a read error. V usage is TRBV11-2 and J usage is TRBJ2-2, with 12 bases fitting TRBD2. The CDR3 is made up of 19 amino acids. With 6 bases clipped from V and 6 bases from J, the junction kept 17 bases outside the gene matches. From germline, CDR1 is SGHAT and CDR2 FQNNGV. This CDR3 is CASRPARTSGKTSPGELFF. The CDR3 DNA is TGTGCCAGCAGGCCCGCCCGGACTAGCGGGAAAACTTCCCCCGGGGAGCTGTTTTTT.

This clonotype has a handful of counts. V and J are TRBV7-6 and TRBJ2-1; TRBD1 agrees at 11 bases. Germline V lookup: CDR1 SGHVS, CDR2 FNYEAQ. This CDR3 contains 14 residues. The ends lost 5 bases at V and 7 bases at J; junction bases unmatched: 4. CDR3 DNA sequence: TGTGCCAGCAGCCTCGGACAGGGGGCGAATGAGCAGTTCTTC. This encodes CASSLGQGANEQFF.

The chain recombines TRBV9 with TRBJ1-3; D perhaps matches TRBD1 (6 bases). The CDR3 is made up of 16 amino acids. The germline V and J ends were trimmed by 0 bases and 3 bases, with 13 bases remaining between them. The germline CDR1 and CDR2 sequences are SGDLS and YYNGEE. CDR3 loop: CASSVVGGGSGNTIYF. The CDR3 DNA reads as TGTGCCAGCAGCGTAGTCGGGGGGGGCAGTGGAAACACCATATATTTT.

The chain joins TRBV2 to TRBJ2-7; D may be TRBD2 (6 bases). CDR3 length equals 13 residues. Germline loops: CDR1 SNHLY, CDR2 FYNNEI. Trimming pared 6 bases from V and 3 bases from J, leaving 12 bases between. In DNA form, the CDR3 reads TGTGCCAGCAGCGTGAACGGGGGCTACGAGCAGTACTTC. Protein: CASSVNGGYEQYF.

The rearrangement links TRBV24-1 to TRBJ1-1; tentatively, D is TRBD1 (5 bases). The ends were cut back, 3 bases at V and 5 bases at J, with 15 bases in the middle. The CDR3 loop spans 15 amino acids. Germline V CDR1 and CDR2: KGHDR, SFDVKD. The DNA of the CDR3 is TGTGCCACCAGTGATCCAGGGCAGGGCGGTACTGAAGCTTTCTTT. Translating it yields CATSDPGQGGTEAFF.

This clonotype came up a few times. The chain joins TRBV6-5 to TRBJ2-7; D not resolved. The CDR3 is 16 residues long. Germline values: CDR1 MNHEY, CDR2 SVGAGI. The germline V and J ends were trimmed by 4 bases and 5 bases, with 21 bases remaining between them. The DNA of the CDR3 is TGTGCCAGCAGTTCTGGTCCACCTCCATACCGCCACGAGCAGTACTTC. Protein product: CASSSGPPPYRHEQYF.

Regarding this clonotype: A much larger clone sits a single nucleotide away, making a read error possible. The J gene is TRBJ1-6, the V gene TRBV6-1; no firm D call. The CDR3 spans 14 residues. Germline V CDR1 and CDR2: MNHNS, SASEGT. CDR3: CASGDEGYNSPLHF. The CDR3 region has the DNA TGTGCCAGCGGTGACGAGGGTTATAATTCACCCCTCCACTTT.

This clonotype was detected once. Sequence at one end of the junction differs from germline and may be a read error. V is TRBV3-1 and J is TRBJ1-1, with D uncertain. The CDR3 extends over 15 amino acids. Germline CDR1 and CDR2: LGHDT and YNNKEL (reference sequence). CDR3 bases: TGTGCCAGCAGCCCGAGTGGAGTCTGGTACACTGAAGCTCTCTTT. Amino acid sequence: CASSPSGVWYTEALF.

The chain has TRBV20-1 and TRBJ2-7, with 14 bases that match TRBD2. Germline CDR1 DFQATT, CDR2 SNEGSKA (reference sequence). Losses at the gene ends were 6 bases for V and 5 bases for J; bases not matched to a gene: 18. The CDR3 is 18 amino acids. Here the CDR3 reads CSASSLRTSGRIADEQYF. The CDR3 bases are TGCAGTGCCAGCAGCCTAAGGACTAGCGGGAGGATTGCCGACGAGCAGTACTTC.

This clonotype came up many times. The chain combines TRBV5-1 with TRBJ2-3, with 7 bases that match TRBD2. Germline V lookup: CDR1 SGHRS, CDR2 YFSETQ. After removal of 0 bases from V and 9 bases from J, the junction contained 7 bases not matched to a gene. CDR3 length: 14 residues. CDR3 nucleotides: TGCGCCAGCAGCTTGGGACTAGCTGAAGTAACGCAGTATTTT. Its protein is CASSLGLAEVTQYF.

The chain links TRBV19 to TRBJ2-4; TRBD1 might be the D (6 bases). This CDR3 spans 14 amino acids. CDR1 is LNHDA, CDR2 SQIVND, per germline (reference sequence). V was cut by 4 bases and J by 5 bases, with 12 bases left in between. CDR3 sequence: CASSNGQNQNIQYF. CDR3 nucleotides: TGTGCCAGTAGTAATGGACAGAACCAAAACATTCAGTACTTC.

The V gene is TRBV11-1, the J gene TRBJ2-1; TRBD2 agrees at 7 bases. J was trimmed by 9 bases and V by 3 bases; bases with no gene match: 11. This CDR3 is built from 15 residues. Germline V gives CDR1 SGHAT, CDR2 FQDESV (reference sequence). CDR3 residues: CASSFSGGSWSEQFF. The CDR3 nucleotides are TGTGCCAGCAGCTTTTCTGGCGGGAGTTGGAGTGAGCAGTTCTTC.

The chain carries TRBV2 and TRBJ1-3; the match to TRBD1 covers 8 bases. V shed 4 bases, J shed 4 bases, and the junction held 6 bases outside the gene matches. The CDR3 length is 15 residues. Germline V gene sequence: CDR1 SNHLY, CDR2 FYNNEI. Here the CDR3 reads CASSVGQGSGNTIYF. The CDR3 DNA reads as TGTGCCAGCAGTGTTGGACAGGGCTCCGGAAACACCATATATTTT.

Ten or more counts support this clonotype. J is TRBJ2-5 and V is TRBV7-3; perhaps TRBD1 as D (5 bases). CDR3 length equals 14 residues. Trimming took off 1 base at V and 6 bases at J, with 12 bases between the two ends. Germline V lookup: CDR1 SGHTA, CDR2 FQGTGA. CDR3 protein: CASSLNPDSQTQYF. The CDR3 DNA sequence: TGTGCCAGCAGCTTAAATCCTGACAGCCAGACCCAGTACTTC.

This clonotype showed up many times. The rearrangement uses TRBV7-2 and TRBJ2-7, with no clear D. V was clipped by 1 base and J by 2 bases, with 12 bases between them. Germline CDR1 and CDR2: SGHTA and FQGNSA. The CDR3 is 15 amino acids. The DNA for the CDR3 is TGTGCCAGCAGCTTAGTGGAGAGTGGGACCTACGAGCAGTACTTC. It codes for CASSLVESGTYEQYF.

This clonotype was seen many times. The chain combines TRBV2 with TRBJ1-2; 9 nucleotides match TRBD1. The germline CDR1 and CDR2 sequences are SNHLY and FYNNEI. With 6 bases clipped from V and 7 bases from J, the junction kept 6 bases outside the gene matches. This CDR3 is 13 amino acids long. As DNA, the CDR3 is TGTGCCAGCAGGGGGGGACAGGGTAGTGGCTACACCTTC. This gives the protein CASRGGQGSGYTF. The full variable domain, rest sourced from reference TRBV2 and TRBJ1-2, is EPEVTQTPSHQVTQMGQEVILRCVPISNHLYFYWYRQILGQKVEFLVSFYNNEISEKSEIFDDQFSVERPDGSNFTLKIRSTKLEDSAMYFCASRGGQGSGYTFGSGTRLTVV.

This clonotype was counted a single time. V usage is TRBV5-6 and J usage is TRBJ2-2; D is possibly TRBD1 (6 bases). The CDR3 spans 14 residues. Trimming took off 4 bases at V and 5 bases at J, with 12 bases between the two ends. Germline loops: CDR1 SGHDT, CDR2 YYEEEE. Written as DNA, the CDR3 is TGTGCCAGCAGCCTTTACAGGGTTACCGGGGAGCTGTTTTTT. It is translated as CASSLYRVTGELFF.

This clonotype has a count of ten or more. This rearrangement joins TRBV24-1 to TRBJ2-2; D not resolved. The CDR3 consists of 15 residues. V was shortened by 4 bases and J by 5 bases, with 13 bases between the two germline ends. The V gene's germline CDR1 is KGHDR and CDR2 SFDVKD. CDR3 loop: CATSDPKRGTGELFF. The CDR3 nucleotides are TGTGCCACCAGTGACCCTAAGCGAGGTACCGGGGAGCTGTTTTTT.

There are a few counts of this clonotype. This sequence may be a read error, since a much larger clone differs from it by one base. V usage is TRBV19 and J usage is TRBJ2-1; maybe TRBD1 (5 bases). This CDR3 contains 15 residues. Germline CDR1 and CDR2: LNHDA and SQIVND (reference sequence). CDR3 residues: CASSRQFSSYNEQSF. As DNA, the CDR3 is TGTGCCAGTAGTCGACAGTTCTCCTCCTACAATGAGCAGTCCTTC. The variable domain in full, completed from reference TRBV19 and TRBJ2-1, reads DGGITQSPKYLFRKEGQNVTLSCEQNLNHDAMYWYRQDPGQGLRLIYYSQIVNDFQKGDIAEGYSVSREKKESFPLTVTSAQKNPTAFYLCASSRQFSSYNEQSFGPGTRLTVL.

The CDR3 bases are TGTGCCAGCAGCTTACTTAGCGGGGGGGCGGATACGCAGTATTTT. It translates to CASSLLSGGADTQYF. This chain joins TRBV11-1 and TRBJ2-3; 11 positions match TRBD2. Germline lookup yields CDR1 SGHAT and CDR2 FQDESV (reference sequence). There are 15 residues in the CDR3. V shed 2 bases and J 6 bases; nucleotides not matched to a gene: 4.

V is TRBV2 and J is TRBJ1-6; 10 nucleotides match TRBD1. The germline gives CDR1 SNHLY, CDR2 FYNNEI. The CDR3 runs 15 residues. The ends lost 3 bases at V and 6 bases at J; junction bases unmatched: 2. The CDR3 nucleotides read TGTGCCAGCAGTGAGGGGGACAGGGGTAATTCACCCCTCCACTTT. Its protein is CASSEGDRGNSPLHF.

This clonotype has ten or more counts. The chain carries TRBV19 and TRBJ2-3; no definite D call. Trimming pared 5 bases from V and 0 bases from J, leaving 9 bases between. Germline V gene lookup returns CDR1 LNHDA and CDR2 SQIVND (reference sequence). This CDR3 contains 14 residues. CDR3 in amino acids: CASSLSSSTDTQYF. In DNA, the CDR3 is TGTGCCAGTAGTCTATCGAGTAGCACAGATACGCAGTATTTT.

J is TRBJ1-2 and V is TRBV6-1; D is unclear. Trimming left V 8 bases short and J 8 bases short, with 15 bases between. Per the germline V gene, CDR1 is MNHNS and CDR2 is SASEGT. This CDR3 spans 12 amino acids. CDR3 loop: CASAEGSAGYTF. In DNA, the CDR3 is TGTGCCAGCGCTGAAGGATCGGCAGGCTACACCTTC.

The count of this clonotype is one. The chain couples TRBV5-1 to TRBJ2-7; unclear D gene. The germline gives CDR1 SGHRS, CDR2 YFSETQ. The CDR3 is 13 amino acids. V lost 2 bases, J lost 3 bases, and 9 bases lay in between. The DNA for the CDR3 is TGCGCCAGCAGCTTCGCCAGTTTCTACGAGCAGTACTTC. Translation gives CASSFASFYEQYF.